A selection of T cell receptor beta chains follows, all from one sample in a study of shared clonotypes between healthy human individuals. Only in-frame clones appear in the TCRdb table, and some are missing; sequencing was by immunoSEQ multiplex PCR. The sample has about 1 million clones, more than 65% seen once. Input material: memory CD4+ T cells sorted from blood. The origin of the receptors is a man younger than 35 in good health. Both conserved end residues are trimmed from each CDR3. Each record gives: J gene, D gene, V gene, CDR3 protein. A D gene is named only where the DNA matches it firmly.

TRBJ2-7,TRBD1,TRBV28,ASSPGTGPYEQY
TRBJ2-7,NA,TRBV4-3,ASSQNLAFPYEQY
TRBJ1-2,TRBD1,TRBV5-6,ASTGRGQGPYGYT
TRBJ1-1,NA,TRBV11-3,ASRLGGGTEAF
TRBJ2-2,NA,TRBV4-1,ASSQDQTNTGELF
TRBJ2-3,NA,TRBV25-1,ASSESGANTDTQY
TRBJ1-5,NA,TRBV19,ASSIYAMVVTSNQPQH
TRBJ2-7,NA,TRBV4-1,ASSQSTAGGTYEQY
TRBJ1-1,NA,TRBV30,AWSASVGSRAF
TRBJ2-5,TRBD2,TRBV5-6,ASSPFLAGGTQETQY
TRBJ2-3,NA,TRBV6-6,ASSYTSDTQY
TRBJ1-1,TRBD1,TRBV5-1,ASSTLGTGRNTEAF
TRBJ1-6,NA,TRBV2,ASSEGGVVSPLH
TRBJ2-1,NA,TRBV20-1,SVTSHNEQF
TRBJ2-7,NA,TRBV4-3,ASSQAINGLTYEQY
TRBJ1-6,TRBD1,TRBV19,ASNGGQGALGNSPLH
TRBJ2-1,TRBD2,TRBV6-6,ASSPLAGGNNEQF
TRBJ2-6,NA,TRBV7-2,ASGSPGANVLT
TRBJ2-1,TRBD1,TRBV7-2,ASSLDRGRYNEQF
TRBJ2-7,NA,TRBV6-5,ASSYFPSYEQY
TRBJ1-6,NA,TRBV7-9,ASSSRDTGTTLH
TRBJ2-2,NA,TRBV27,ATSLSGSNTGELF
TRBJ1-1,TRBD1,TRBV18,ASSQQGMNTEAF
TRBJ2-3,TRBD2,TRBV11-2,ASSIQLAGVTDTQY
TRBJ1-5,NA,TRBV25-1,ASSYHRVGNQPQH
TRBJ2-7,TRBD1,TRBV6-5,ASSSEQGTYEQY
TRBJ1-1,NA,TRBV5-1,ASSLEGRGTEAF